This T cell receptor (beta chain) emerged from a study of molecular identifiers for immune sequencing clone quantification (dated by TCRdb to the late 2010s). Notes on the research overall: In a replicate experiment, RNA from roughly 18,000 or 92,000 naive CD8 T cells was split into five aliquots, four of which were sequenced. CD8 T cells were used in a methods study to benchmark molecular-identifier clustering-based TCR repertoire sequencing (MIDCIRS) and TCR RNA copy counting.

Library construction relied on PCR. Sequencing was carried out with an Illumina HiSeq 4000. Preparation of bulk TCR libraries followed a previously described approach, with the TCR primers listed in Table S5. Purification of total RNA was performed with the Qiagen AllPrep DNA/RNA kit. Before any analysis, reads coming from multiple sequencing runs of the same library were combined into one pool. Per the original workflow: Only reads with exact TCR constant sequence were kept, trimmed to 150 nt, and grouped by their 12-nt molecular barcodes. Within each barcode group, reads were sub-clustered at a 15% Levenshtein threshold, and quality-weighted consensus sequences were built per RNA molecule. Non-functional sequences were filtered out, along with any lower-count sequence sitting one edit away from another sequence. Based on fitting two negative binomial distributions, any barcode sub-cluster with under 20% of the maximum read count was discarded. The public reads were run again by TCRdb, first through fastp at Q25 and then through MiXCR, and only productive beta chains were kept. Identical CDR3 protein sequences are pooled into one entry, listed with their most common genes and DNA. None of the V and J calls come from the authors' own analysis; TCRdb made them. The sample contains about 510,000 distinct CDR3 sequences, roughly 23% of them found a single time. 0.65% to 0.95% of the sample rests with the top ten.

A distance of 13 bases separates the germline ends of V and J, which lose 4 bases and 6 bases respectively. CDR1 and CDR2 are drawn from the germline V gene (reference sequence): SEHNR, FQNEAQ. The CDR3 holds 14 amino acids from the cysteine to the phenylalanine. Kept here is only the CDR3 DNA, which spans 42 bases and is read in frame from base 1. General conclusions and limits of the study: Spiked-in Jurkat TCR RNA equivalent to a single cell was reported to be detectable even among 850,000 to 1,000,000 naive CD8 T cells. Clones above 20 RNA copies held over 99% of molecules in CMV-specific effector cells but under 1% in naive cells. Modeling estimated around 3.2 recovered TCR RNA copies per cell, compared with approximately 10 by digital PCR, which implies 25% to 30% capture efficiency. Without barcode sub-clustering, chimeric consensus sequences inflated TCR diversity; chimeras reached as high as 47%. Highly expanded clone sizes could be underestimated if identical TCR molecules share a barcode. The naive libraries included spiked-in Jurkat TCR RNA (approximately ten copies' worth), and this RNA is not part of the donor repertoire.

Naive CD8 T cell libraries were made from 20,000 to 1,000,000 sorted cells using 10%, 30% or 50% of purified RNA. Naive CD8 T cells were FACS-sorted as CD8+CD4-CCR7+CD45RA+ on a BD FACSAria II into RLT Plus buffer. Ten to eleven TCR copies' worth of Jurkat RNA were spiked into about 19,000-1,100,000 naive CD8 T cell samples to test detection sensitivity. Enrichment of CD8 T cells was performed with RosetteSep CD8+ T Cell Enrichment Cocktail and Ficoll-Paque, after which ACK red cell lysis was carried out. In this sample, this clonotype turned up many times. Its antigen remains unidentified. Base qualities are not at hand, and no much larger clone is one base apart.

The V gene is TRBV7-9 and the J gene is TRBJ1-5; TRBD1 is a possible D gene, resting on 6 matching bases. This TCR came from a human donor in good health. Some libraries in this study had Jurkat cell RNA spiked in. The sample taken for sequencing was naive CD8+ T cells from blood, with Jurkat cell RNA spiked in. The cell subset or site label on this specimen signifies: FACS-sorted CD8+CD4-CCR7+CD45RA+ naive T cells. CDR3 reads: CASSSTGNRQPQHF. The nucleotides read TGTGCCAGCAGCTCCACAGGGAATCGTCAGCCCCAGCATTTT.